This entry features one T cell receptor (beta chain) sequence. The target antigen is unknown. This specimen comes from a study of response to subunit inactivated influenza vaccine. One entry per CDR3 protein, called by TCRdb with MiXCR from the RT-PCR reads. The sample yields 530,000 or so distinct CDR3 sequences, around 15% seen once. General study findings and limits: Few new T cells, the authors suggested, are recruited by each seasonal influenza vaccination.

Sample: PBMCs from blood, taken approximately 13 days after vaccination. The clonotype originates from a man in his forties or fifties who received an inactivated influenza vaccine.

The CDR3: CAARDRGHGNTEAFF. The CDR3 DNA sequence: TGTGCCGCCAGAGACAGGGGGCACGGGAACACTGAAGCTTTCTTT. The chain recombines TRBV10-3 with TRBJ1-1; 10 nucleotides match TRBD1. Germline V gene sequence: CDR1 ENHRY, CDR2 SYGVKD. This CDR3 spans 15 amino acids. V was clipped by 11 bases and J by 1 base; unmatched bases: 10.